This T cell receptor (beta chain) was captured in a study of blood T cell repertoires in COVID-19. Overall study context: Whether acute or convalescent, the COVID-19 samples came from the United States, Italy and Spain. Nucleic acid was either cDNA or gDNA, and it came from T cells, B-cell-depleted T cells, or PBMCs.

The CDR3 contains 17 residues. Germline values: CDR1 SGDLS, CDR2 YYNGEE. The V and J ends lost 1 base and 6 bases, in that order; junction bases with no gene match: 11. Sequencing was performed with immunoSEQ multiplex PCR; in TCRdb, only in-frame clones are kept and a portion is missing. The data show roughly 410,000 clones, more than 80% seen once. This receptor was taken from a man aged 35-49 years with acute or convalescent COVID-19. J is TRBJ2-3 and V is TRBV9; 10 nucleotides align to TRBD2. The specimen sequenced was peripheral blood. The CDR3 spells CASSVLASGSLGDTQYF. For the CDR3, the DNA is TGTGCCAGCAGCGTATTGGCTAGCGGGAGTTTAGGTGATACGCAGTATTTT.